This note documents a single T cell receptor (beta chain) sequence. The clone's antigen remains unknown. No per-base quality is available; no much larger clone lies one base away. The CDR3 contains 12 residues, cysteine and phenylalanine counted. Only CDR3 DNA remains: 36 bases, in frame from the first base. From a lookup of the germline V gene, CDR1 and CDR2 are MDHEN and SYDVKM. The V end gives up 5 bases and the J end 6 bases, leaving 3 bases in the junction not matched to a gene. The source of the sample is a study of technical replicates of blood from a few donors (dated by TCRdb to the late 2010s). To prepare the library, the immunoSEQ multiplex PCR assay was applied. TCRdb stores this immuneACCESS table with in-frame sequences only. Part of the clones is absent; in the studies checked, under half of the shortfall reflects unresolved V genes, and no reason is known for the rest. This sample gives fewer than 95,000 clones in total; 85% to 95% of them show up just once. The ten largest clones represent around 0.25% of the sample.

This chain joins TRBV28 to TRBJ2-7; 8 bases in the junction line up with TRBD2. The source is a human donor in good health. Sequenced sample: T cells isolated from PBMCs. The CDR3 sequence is CASSGTRSEQYF. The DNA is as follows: TGTGCCAGCAGTGGGACTAGATCCGAGCAGTACTTC.